Presented here are 20 T cell receptor beta chains from one specimen sequenced in a study of cytomegalovirus exposure and HLA in healthy donors. Amplification used 60 Vbeta primers and 13 Jbeta primers. Libraries were prepared by immunoSEQ multiplex PCR; TCRdb keeps only in-frame clonotypes and omits some of them. The table records roughly 180,000 clones, around three quarters of them present only once. Sequenced: PBMCs. These TCRs come from a woman in her thirties in good health and CMV-seronegative.

This clone has a single count. The chain is built from TRBV5-6 and TRBJ1-3; no definite D call. The CDR3 covers 17 residues. Trimming shortened V by 1 base and J by 0 bases, and 14 bases separated the two germline ends. Germline V gene sequence: CDR1 SGHDT, CDR2 YYEEEE. This CDR3 is CASSLLLTPHSGNTIYF. As DNA, the CDR3 is TGTGCCAGCAGCTTGCTTCTGACACCCCACTCTGGAAACACCATATATTTT.

The chain joins TRBV5-4 to TRBJ2-5, with TRBD2 as a possible D gene (6 bases). Per germline, CDR1 SGHNT and CDR2 YYREEE (reference sequence). V was cut by 1 base and J by 5 bases, with 12 bases left in between. This CDR3 comprises 14 residues. The CDR3 coding sequence is TGTGCCAGCAGCTTGCCGGGGGTCGGGGAGACCCAGTACTTC. Amino acid sequence: CASSLPGVGETQYF.

This clone was detected only once. V usage is TRBV30 and J usage is TRBJ1-1; no definite D call. This CDR3 contains 11 residues. Trimming pared 5 bases from V and 4 bases from J, leaving 8 bases between. Germline-derived CDR1 and CDR2 are GTSNPN and SVGIG (reference sequence). The CDR3: CAWGVSTEAFF. CDR3 nucleotides: TGTGCCTGGGGAGTTTCCACTGAAGCTTTCTTT. The full variable domain, completed using reference TRBV30 and TRBJ1-1, is SQTIHQWPATLVQPVGSPLSLECTVEGTSNPNLYWYRQAAGRGLQLLFYSVGIGQISSEVPQNLSASRPQDRQFILSSKKLLLSDSGFYLCAWGVSTEAFFGQGTRLTVV.

The chain has TRBV19 and TRBJ2-7; D unclear. This CDR3 is built from 16 residues. Trimming took 4 bases from V and 2 from J, leaving 18 bases between them. CDR1 is LNHDA, CDR2 SQIVND, per germline (reference sequence). The CDR3 DNA reads TGTGCCAGTAGTAAGCGAGCGTCCGCCCTGGCCTACGAGCAGTACTTC. It yields the protein CASSKRASALAYEQYF.

The V call is TRBV5-6, the J call TRBJ1-5; TRBD1 agrees at 9 bases. CDR1 and CDR2 (germline): SGHDT, YYEEEE. The CDR3 runs to 14 residues. V dropped 0 bases and J dropped 5; count of bases not matched to a gene: 0. The CDR3 DNA sequence: TGTGCCAGCAGCTTGGGACAGGGGGATCAGCCCCAGCATTTT. Translating gives CASSLGQGDQPQHF.

This sequence joins TRBV18 and TRBJ2-3, with 9 bases matching TRBD1. Germline V CDR1 and CDR2: KGHSH, LQKENI. The trim removed 2 bases at V and 3 bases at J, leaving 3 bases unmatched. This CDR3 is built from 15 residues. CDR3 nucleotide sequence: TGTGCCAGCTCACCAGGGACAGGGAGGACAGATACGCAGTATTTT. Translated: CASSPGTGRTDTQYF.

The genes are TRBV10-1 and TRBJ2-1; TRBD2 matches 10 bases. Germline loops: CDR1 WNHNN, CDR2 SYGVQD (reference sequence). Losses at the gene ends were 4 bases for V and 4 bases for J; bases not matched to a gene: 4. This CDR3 has 15 amino acids. Written as DNA, the CDR3 is TGCGCCAGCAGTGGGGCTAGCGGGAGTTACAATGAGCAGTTCTTC. This sequence encodes CASSGASGSYNEQFF.

The gene calls are TRBV29-1 and TRBJ1-3; TRBD1 might be the D (5 bases). The CDR3 totals 15 residues. V lost 3 bases and J lost 2, with 14 bases in between. Germline assignment: CDR1 SQVTM and CDR2 ANQGSEA. The CDR3 protein is CSVERGGGPGNTIYF. The CDR3 coding sequence is TGCAGCGTTGAGCGTGGGGGAGGGCCTGGAAACACCATATATTTT.

About this clone: Within the sample, other DNA sequences also encode this same CDR3. The V gene is TRBV5-1, the J gene TRBJ1-1; D is possibly TRBD1 (5 bases). The CDR3 loop spans 14 amino acids. Trimming took 1 base from V and 2 from J, leaving 9 bases between them. Germline-derived CDR1 and CDR2 are SGHRS and YFSETQ. The CDR3, as DNA: TGCGCCAGCAGCTTGCAGGGCCCAAACACTGAAGCTTTCTTT. It encodes CASSLQGPNTEAFF.

The CDR3 bases are TGTGCCAGCAGGAGGGACAGGGCAGCCTACGAGCAGTACTTC. It encodes CASRRDRAAYEQYF. V gene TRBV11-3 combines with J gene TRBJ2-7, with 9 bases aligning to TRBD1. CDR3 length: 14 residues. The V gene end was trimmed by 6 bases and the J gene end by 2 bases; junction bases not matched to a gene: 5. Germline V CDR1 and CDR2: SGHNT, YENEEA. Combining the CDR3 with reference TRBV11-3 and TRBJ2-7 gives the whole variable domain EAGVVQSPRYKIIEKKQPVAFWCNPISGHNTLYWYLQNLGQGPELLIRYENEEAVDDSQLPKDRFSAERLKGVDSTLKIQPAELGDSAVYLCASRRDRAAYEQYFGPGTRLTVT.

The V gene is TRBV29-1, the J gene TRBJ2-3; D might be TRBD2 (7 bases). Germline assignment: CDR1 SQVTM and CDR2 ANQGSEA. With 8 bases removed from V and 1 base from J, the gap between germline ends came to 16 bases. The CDR3 has 14 residues. CDR3 region: CSSQGGGRTDTQYF. The CDR3 region has the DNA TGCAGCTCCCAAGGGGGGGGCCGCACAGATACGCAGTATTTT.

The V call is TRBV29-1, the J call TRBJ1-1, with 9 nucleotides matching TRBD1. This CDR3 is 14 amino acids long. The trim removed 4 bases at V and 5 bases at J, leaving 8 bases unmatched. Per the germline V gene, CDR1 is SQVTM and CDR2 is ANQGSEA. CDR3 in DNA: TGCAGCGTTGTCTCAGGGACAGGGTGGACTGAAGCTTTCTTT. Protein product: CSVVSGTGWTEAFF. Supplemented by reference TRBV29-1 and TRBJ1-1, the full variable domain reads SAVISQKPSRDICQRGTSLTIQCQVDSQVTMMFWYRQQPGQSLTLIATANQGSEATYESGFVIDKFPISRPNLTFSTLTVSNMSPEDSSIYLCSVVSGTGWTEAFFGQGTRLTVV.

The chain employs TRBV6-5 and TRBJ1-6, with D possibly being TRBD1 (6 bases). V lost 4 bases and J 1 base, leaving 8 bases between the germline ends. The CDR3 has 15 amino acids. Germline assignment: CDR1 MNHEY and CDR2 SVGAGI. The CDR3 coding sequence is TGTGCCAGCAGTTTACAGGGTTCCTATAATTCACCCCTCCACTTT. Protein sequence: CASSLQGSYNSPLHF.

The chain is built from TRBV25-1 and TRBJ2-3, with D perhaps TRBD2 (5 bases). This CDR3 has 15 residues. The germline V and J ends were trimmed by 6 bases and 3 bases, with 16 bases remaining between them. The germline V gene has CDR1 MGHDK and CDR2 SYGVNS. The CDR3 loop reads CASSSFQRSTDTQYF. The CDR3 DNA reads as TGTGCCAGCAGCTCCTTCCAGCGGTCGACAGATACGCAGTATTTT. Complete variable domain (other parts from reference TRBV25-1 and TRBJ2-3): EADIYQTPRYLVIGTGKKITLECSQTMGHDKMYWYQQDPGMELHLIHYSYGVNSTEKGDLSSESTVSRIRTEHFPLTLESARPSHTSQYLCASSSFQRSTDTQYFGPGTRLTVL.

This chain connects TRBV7-6 to TRBJ2-5; possibly TRBD2 for D (6 bases). CDR3 size: 15 residues. Germline CDR1 reads SGHVS; CDR2 reads FNYEAQ. V was trimmed by 5 bases and J by 3 bases, leaving 16 bases between them. As DNA, the CDR3 is TGTGCCAGCAGCCCCTGGGGGGAGCTCAAAGAGACCCAGTACTTC. Translation: CASSPWGELKETQYF.

For the CDR3, the DNA is TGCGCCAGCAGCCCCTTGGGGGGAAGCAATCAGCCCCAGCATTTT. It encodes CASSPLGGSNQPQHF. This rearrangement joins TRBV5-1 to TRBJ1-5; D is possibly TRBD1 (5 bases). Between the trimmed V and J ends, which lost 4 bases and 1 base, there was a span of 12 bases. The CDR3 is made up of 15 amino acids. CDR1 is SGHRS and CDR2 is YFSETQ in the germline V gene.

The sample holds a few counts of this clone. V and J are TRBV19 and TRBJ1-2, with 8 bases identical to TRBD1. Looked up from germline, CDR1 is LNHDA and CDR2 is SQIVND (reference sequence). The length of the CDR3 is 15 residues. V was clipped by 5 bases and J by 1 base; unmatched bases: 6. The DNA of the CDR3 is TGTGCCAGTAGTGCTACAGGGGGGTTTAACTATGGCTACACCTTC. Its translation: CASSATGGFNYGYTF.

The rearrangement joins TRBV5-1 to TRBJ2-7; 14 nucleotides agree with TRBD2. V shed 4 bases, J shed 5 bases, and the junction held 2 bases outside the gene matches. Germline lookup yields CDR1 SGHRS and CDR2 YFSETQ. The CDR3 has 14 residues. This CDR3 reads CASSLGLAGDEQYF. The CDR3 DNA sequence: TGCGCCAGCAGCCTGGGACTAGCGGGGGACGAGCAGTACTTC.

The chain recombines TRBV9 with TRBJ2-4; D perhaps matches TRBD1 (6 bases). Looked up from germline, CDR1 is SGDLS and CDR2 is YYNGEE. V was shortened by 3 bases and J by 15 bases, with 16 bases between the two germline ends. This CDR3 contains 12 residues. The CDR3 DNA sequence: TGTGCCAGCAGCGGAGAACAGGGCCTAAGGTACTTC. The encoded protein is CASSGEQGLRYF.

The chain links TRBV7-2 to TRBJ2-7; no clear D gene. The CDR3 runs to 13 residues. CDR1 is SGHTA, CDR2 FQGNSA, per germline. Trimming left V 5 bases short and J 0 bases short, with 8 bases between. The CDR3 reads CASSIRVSYEQYF. The CDR3 DNA reads as TGTGCCAGCAGCATAAGAGTCTCCTACGAGCAGTACTTC.